Each of the 15 T cell receptor beta chains below was sequenced from the same sample in a study of T cell responses to AZD1222 COVID-19 vaccine. This table comes from immunoSEQ multiplex PCR, and its TCRdb copy is limited to in-frame clones, with some not included. Of about 130,000 clones in the sample, approximately 90% are singletons; the top ten hold approximately 1.5%. The sample here was peripheral blood, taken on day 0 of AZD1222 vaccination. These receptor sequences come from an adult in good health.

V is TRBV19 and J is TRBJ1-5; D uncertain. Trimming left V 7 bases short and J 0 bases short, with 13 bases between. Germline CDR1 reads LNHDA; CDR2 reads SQIVND (reference sequence). The CDR3 sequence is 15 residues long. The CDR3 loop reads CASTAERYSNQPQHF. In DNA, the CDR3 is TGTGCCAGTACCGCAGAGAGATATAGCAATCAGCCCCAGCATTTT.

In nucleotides, the CDR3 is TGCGCCAGCAGCCGACCCGGACAGACCTACGAGCAGTACTTC. Amino acid sequence: CASSRPGQTYEQYF. The V gene is TRBV5-1, the J gene TRBJ2-7; maybe TRBD1 (6 bases). Germline V gene data show CDR1 as SGHRS and CDR2 as YFSETQ. The CDR3 contains 14 residues. V was clipped by 4 bases and J by 2 bases, with 13 bases between them.

The V gene is TRBV21-1, the J gene TRBJ1-2; TRBD1, as called in the table, went unchecked against the DNA. TRBV21-1 is an annotated pseudogene. The CDR3 is made up of 13 amino acids. CDR3 protein: CASSPRDRYGYTF. As DNA, the CDR3 is TGTGCCAGCAGCCCCCGGGACAGATATGGCTACACCTTC.

The genes are TRBV7-8 and TRBJ1-1, with TRBD1 matching 11 bases. V was clipped by 5 bases and J by 1 base; unmatched bases: 21. Germline assignment: CDR1 SGHVS and CDR2 FQNEAQ. CDR3 length: 21 amino acids. As DNA, the CDR3 is TGTGCCAGCAGCGTCCTCCGAGGACAGGGGGCTAGGATCGGGCAGAACACTGAAGCTTTCTTT. The encoded protein is CASSVLRGQGARIGQNTEAFF.

The chain recombines TRBV7-9 with TRBJ2-6, with a possible D match to TRBD2 (5 bases). Germline assignment: CDR1 SEHNR and CDR2 FQNEAQ (reference sequence). V dropped 2 bases and J dropped 2 bases, with 13 bases sitting between them. The CDR3 is made up of 17 amino acids. CDR3 in amino acids: CASSLLPGLTGANVLTF. CDR3 sequence (DNA): TGTGCCAGCAGCTTACTTCCGGGGTTGACTGGGGCCAACGTCCTGACTTTC.

J is TRBJ1-6 and V is TRBV3-1 (or the pseudogene TRBV3-2), with a weak D call TRBD1 (5 bases). There are 16 residues in the CDR3. V was trimmed by 4 bases and J by 6 bases, leaving 16 bases between them. In germline, CDR1 is LGHDT, CDR2 YNNKEL (reference sequence). As DNA, the CDR3 is TGTGCCAGCAGCCCGGACACGGCGAGTGGTAATTCACCCCTCCACTTT. The encoded protein is CASSPDTASGNSPLHF.

This chain links TRBV7-9 with TRBJ1-2; no clear D gene. Germline V gene sequence: CDR1 SEHNR, CDR2 FQNEAQ (reference sequence). The CDR3 totals 14 residues. V lost 3 bases and J 7 bases, leaving 15 bases between the germline ends. The CDR3 here is CASSLSGIGPGYTF. CDR3 coding DNA: TGTGCCAGCAGCTTGAGTGGGATCGGTCCTGGCTACACCTTC.

The chain has TRBV5-1 and TRBJ1-2; 9 bases map to TRBD1. Trimming cost V 4 bases and J 1 base; bases outside gene matches: 5. This CDR3 spans 15 amino acids. Germline V CDR1 and CDR2: SGHRS, YFSETQ. As DNA, the CDR3 is TGCGCCAGCAGCCTGGGGACAGGGCATAACTATGGCTACACCTTC. Amino acid sequence: CASSLGTGHNYGYTF.

V usage is TRBV7-2 and J usage is TRBJ1-6; D gene ambiguous. The CDR3 covers 12 residues. Germline assignment: CDR1 SGHTA and CDR2 FQGNSA. V was pared by 5 bases and J by 9 bases, with 8 bases between. This chain's CDR3 is CASSPYGSPLHF. The CDR3 DNA sequence: TGTGCCAGCAGCCCTTATGGTTCACCCCTCCACTTT.

The genes are TRBV6-2 or TRBV6-3 and TRBJ2-3; the D gene is possibly TRBD1 (5 bases). The CDR3 has 13 residues. V shed 2 bases and J shed 3 bases, with 6 bases lying between them. Germline V gene data show CDR1 as MNHEY and CDR2 as SVGEGT. CDR3 in DNA: TGTGCCAGCAGTTACCAGGGAACAGATACGCAGTATTTT. Translating gives CASSYQGTDTQYF.

The chain joins TRBV7-2 to TRBJ2-7; possibly TRBD2 for D (6 bases). The V gene's germline CDR1 is SGHTA and CDR2 FQGNSA. Trimming shortened V by 2 bases and J by 5 bases, and 22 bases separated the two germline ends. The CDR3 extends over 17 amino acids. The CDR3 is CASSLIPGVREADEQYF. The CDR3 DNA reads as TGTGCCAGCAGCTTAATTCCGGGGGTCAGGGAGGCGGACGAGCAGTACTTC.

This chain uses TRBV9 with TRBJ1-3; 12 nucleotides agree with TRBD1. V gave up 2 bases and J gave up 2 bases; unmatched junction bases: 11. The CDR3 runs 19 residues. Germline V CDR1 and CDR2: SGDLS, YYNGEE. CDR3 in DNA: TGTGCCAGCAGCGTGGGGACAGGGGGCTTTGGTTCACCTGGAAACACCATATATTTT. It translates to CASSVGTGGFGSPGNTIYF. Combining the CDR3 with reference TRBV9 and TRBJ1-3 gives the whole variable domain DSGVTQTPKHLITATGQRVTLRCSPRSGDLSVYWYQQSLDQGLQFLIQYYNGEERAKGNILERFSAQQFPDLHSELNLSSLELGDSALYFCASSVGTGGFGSPGNTIYFGEGSWLTVV.

The gene calls are TRBV29-1 and TRBJ1-1; the D gene is possibly TRBD1 (6 bases). Germline values: CDR1 SQVTM, CDR2 ANQGSEA. V gave up 5 bases and J gave up 11 bases, with 21 bases separating them. The CDR3 has 13 residues. This chain's CDR3 is CSVHRDNGNGAFF. In DNA, the CDR3 is TGCAGCGTTCACCGGGACAACGGCAACGGGGCTTTCTTT.

The chain uses TRBV3-1 (or the pseudogene TRBV3-2) and TRBJ1-5; D remains unclear. The CDR3 has 13 amino acids. V was clipped by 6 bases and J by 5 bases, with 11 bases between them. CDR1 LGHDT and CDR2 YNNKEL come from the germline V gene (reference sequence). CDR3 sequence reads: CASSPQEDQPQHF. Written as DNA, the CDR3 is TGTGCCAGCAGTCCTCAGGAGGATCAGCCCCAGCATTTT.

V gene TRBV7-2 combines with J gene TRBJ2-3; D not certain. The CDR3 has 14 residues. Per the germline V gene, CDR1 is SGHTA and CDR2 is FQGNSA. V was cut by 5 bases and J by 3 bases, with 12 bases left in between. CDR3 in amino acids: CASSQSQVTDTQYF. The CDR3 DNA sequence: TGTGCCAGCAGCCAATCCCAGGTGACAGATACGCAGTATTTT. Supplemented by reference TRBV7-2 and TRBJ2-3, the full variable domain reads GAGVSQSPSNKVTEKGKDVELRCDPISGHTALYWYRQSLGQGLEFLIYFQGNSAPDKSGLPSDRFSAERTGGSVSTLTIQRTQQEDSAVYLCASSQSQVTDTQYFGPGTRLTVL.